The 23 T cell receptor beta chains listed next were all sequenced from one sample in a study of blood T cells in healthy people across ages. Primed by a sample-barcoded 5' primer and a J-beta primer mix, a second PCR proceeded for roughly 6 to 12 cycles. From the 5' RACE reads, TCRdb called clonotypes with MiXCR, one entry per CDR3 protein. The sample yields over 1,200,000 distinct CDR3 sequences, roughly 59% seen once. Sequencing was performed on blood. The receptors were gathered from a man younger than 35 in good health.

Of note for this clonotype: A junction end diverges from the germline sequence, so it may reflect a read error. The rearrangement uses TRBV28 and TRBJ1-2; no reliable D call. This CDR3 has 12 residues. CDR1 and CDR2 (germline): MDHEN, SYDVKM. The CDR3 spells CACSLSDYGYTF. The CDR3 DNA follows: TGTGCCTGCAGTTTAAGCGACTATGGCTACACCTTC.

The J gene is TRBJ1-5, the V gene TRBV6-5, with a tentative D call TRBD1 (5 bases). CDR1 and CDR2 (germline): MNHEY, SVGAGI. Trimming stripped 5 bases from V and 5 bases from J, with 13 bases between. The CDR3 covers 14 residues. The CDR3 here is CASSTTGVYQPQHF. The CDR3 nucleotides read TGTGCCAGCAGTACAACAGGAGTTTATCAGCCCCAGCATTTT.

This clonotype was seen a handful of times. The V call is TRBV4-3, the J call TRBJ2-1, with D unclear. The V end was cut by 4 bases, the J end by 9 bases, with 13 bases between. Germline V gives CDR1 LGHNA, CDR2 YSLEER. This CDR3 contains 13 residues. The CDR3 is CASSRTSLGEQFF. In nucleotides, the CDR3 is TGCGCCAGCAGCCGTACTTCCCTCGGTGAGCAGTTCTTC.

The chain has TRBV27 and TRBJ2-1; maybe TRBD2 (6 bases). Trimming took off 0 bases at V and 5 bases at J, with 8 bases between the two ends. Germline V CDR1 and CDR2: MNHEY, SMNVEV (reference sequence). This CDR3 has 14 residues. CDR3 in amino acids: CASSLSGRNNEQFF. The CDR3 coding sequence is TGTGCCAGCAGTTTATCAGGGAGGAACAATGAGCAGTTCTTC.

The CDR3 loop reads CASRGFGNQPQHF. CDR3 in DNA: TGTGCCAGCAGGGGGTTTGGCAATCAGCCCCAGCATTTT. The V gene is TRBV12-3 or TRBV12-4, the J gene TRBJ1-5; no clear D gene. Trimming took 6 bases from V and 2 from J, leaving 8 bases between them. The CDR3 runs to 13 residues.

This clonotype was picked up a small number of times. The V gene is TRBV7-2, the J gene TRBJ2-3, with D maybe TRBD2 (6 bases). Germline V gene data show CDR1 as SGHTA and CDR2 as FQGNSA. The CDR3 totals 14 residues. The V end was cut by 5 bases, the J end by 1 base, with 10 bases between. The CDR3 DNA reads TGTGCCAGCAGCACCGGGACTGGCACAGATACGCAGTATTTT. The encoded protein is CASSTGTGTDTQYF.

In DNA form, the CDR3 reads TGTGCCAGCAGCTTAGGTATATCGAGATCCAAAGAAAATGAGCAGTTCTTC. This encodes CASSLGISRSKENEQFF. This chain joins TRBV11-1 and TRBJ2-1; D gene unclear. This CDR3 is 17 amino acids long. Germline V lookup: CDR1 SGHAT, CDR2 FQDESV (reference sequence). V shed 1 base and J shed 7 bases, with 20 bases lying between them.

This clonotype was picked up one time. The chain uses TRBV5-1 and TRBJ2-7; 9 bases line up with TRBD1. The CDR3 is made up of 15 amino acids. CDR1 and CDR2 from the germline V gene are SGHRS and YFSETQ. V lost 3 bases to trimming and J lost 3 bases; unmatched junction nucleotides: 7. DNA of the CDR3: TGCGCCAGCAGCTCACCCGGGACAGGGATCTACGAGCAGTACTTC. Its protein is CASSSPGTGIYEQYF.

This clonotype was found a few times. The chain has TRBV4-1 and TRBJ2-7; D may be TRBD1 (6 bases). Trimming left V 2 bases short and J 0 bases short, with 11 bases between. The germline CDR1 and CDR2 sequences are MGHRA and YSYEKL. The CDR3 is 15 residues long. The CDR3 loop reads CASSQYWTDSYEQYF. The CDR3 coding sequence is TGCGCCAGCAGCCAATATTGGACAGACTCCTACGAGCAGTACTTC.

The CDR3 spells CASSKTQGVDETQYF. DNA for the CDR3: TGTGCCAGCAGCAAGACGCAGGGTGTTGATGAGACCCAGTACTTC. The chain is built from TRBV21-1 and TRBJ2-5; TRBD1, the table's D call, was not compared with the DNA. TRBV21-1 is a recognized pseudogene. The CDR3 is 15 residues long.

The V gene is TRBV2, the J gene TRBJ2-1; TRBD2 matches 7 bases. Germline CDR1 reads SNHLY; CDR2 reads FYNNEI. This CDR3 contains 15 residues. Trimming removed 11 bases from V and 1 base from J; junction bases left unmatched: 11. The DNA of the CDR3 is TGTGCCGGGAACGGTGGGGACTATTCCTACAATGAGCAGTTCTTC. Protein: CAGNGGDYSYNEQFF.

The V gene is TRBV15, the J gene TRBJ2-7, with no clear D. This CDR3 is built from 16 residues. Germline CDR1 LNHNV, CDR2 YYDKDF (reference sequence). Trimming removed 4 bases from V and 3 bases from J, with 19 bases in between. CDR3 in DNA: TGTGCCACCAGCAACCCACACACTATGTTCGGCTACGAGCAGTACTTC. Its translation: CATSNPHTMFGYEQYF. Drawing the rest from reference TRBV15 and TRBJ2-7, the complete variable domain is DAMVIQNPRYQVTQFGKPVTLSCSQTLNHNVMYWYQQKSSQAPKLLFHYYDKDFNNEADTPDNFQSRRPNTSFCFLDIRSPGLGDTAMYLCATSNPHTMFGYEQYFGPGTRLTVT.

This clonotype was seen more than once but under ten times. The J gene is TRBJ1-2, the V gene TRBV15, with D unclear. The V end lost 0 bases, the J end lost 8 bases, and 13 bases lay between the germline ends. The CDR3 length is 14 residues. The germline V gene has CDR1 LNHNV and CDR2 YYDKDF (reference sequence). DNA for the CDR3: TGTGCCACCAGCAGAGATAAGAGGGAGTGGGGCTACACCTTC. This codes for CATSRDKREWGYTF.

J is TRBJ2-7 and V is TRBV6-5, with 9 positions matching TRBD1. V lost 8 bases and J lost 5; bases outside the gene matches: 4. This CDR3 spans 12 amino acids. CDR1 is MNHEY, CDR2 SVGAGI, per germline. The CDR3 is CASWTGVNEQYF. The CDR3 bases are TGTGCCAGCTGGACAGGGGTGAACGAGCAGTACTTC.

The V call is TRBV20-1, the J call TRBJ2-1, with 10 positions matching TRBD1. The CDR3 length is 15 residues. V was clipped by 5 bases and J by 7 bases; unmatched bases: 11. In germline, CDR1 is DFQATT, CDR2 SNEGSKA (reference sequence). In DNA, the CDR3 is TGCAGTGCTGAAAATGCCGGGACAGGGGCGAATGAGCAGTTCTTC. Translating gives CSAENAGTGANEQFF.

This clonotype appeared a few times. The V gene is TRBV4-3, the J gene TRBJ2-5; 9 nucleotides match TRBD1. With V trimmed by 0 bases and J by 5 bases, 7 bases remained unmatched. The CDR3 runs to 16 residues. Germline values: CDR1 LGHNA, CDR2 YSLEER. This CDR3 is CASSQDQGQGRETQYF. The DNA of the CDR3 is TGCGCCAGCAGCCAAGATCAGGGACAGGGAAGGGAGACCCAGTACTTC.

CDR3 amino acids: CSARGGGKNSPLHF. The DNA of the CDR3 is TGCAGTGCTAGAGGAGGGGGAAAAAATTCACCCCTCCACTTT. This rearrangement joins TRBV20-1 to TRBJ1-6; a weak D match, TRBD1 (6 bases). CDR3 length equals 14 residues. The V gene lost 1 base and the J gene lost 7 bases, with 11 bases spanning the gap. CDR1 DFQATT and CDR2 SNEGSKA come from the germline V gene (reference sequence).

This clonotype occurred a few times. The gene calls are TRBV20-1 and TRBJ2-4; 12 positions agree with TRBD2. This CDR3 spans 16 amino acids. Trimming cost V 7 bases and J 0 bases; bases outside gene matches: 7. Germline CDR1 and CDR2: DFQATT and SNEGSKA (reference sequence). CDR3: CSGGTSGPLAKNIQYF. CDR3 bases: TGCAGTGGTGGGACTAGCGGGCCCCTAGCCAAAAACATTCAGTACTTC.

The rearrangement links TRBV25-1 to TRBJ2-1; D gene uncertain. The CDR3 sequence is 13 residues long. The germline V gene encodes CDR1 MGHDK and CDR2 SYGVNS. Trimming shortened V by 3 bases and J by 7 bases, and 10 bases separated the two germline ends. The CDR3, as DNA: TGTGCCAGCAGTGACCCGCCCCGAAATGAGCAGTTCTTC. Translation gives CASSDPPRNEQFF.

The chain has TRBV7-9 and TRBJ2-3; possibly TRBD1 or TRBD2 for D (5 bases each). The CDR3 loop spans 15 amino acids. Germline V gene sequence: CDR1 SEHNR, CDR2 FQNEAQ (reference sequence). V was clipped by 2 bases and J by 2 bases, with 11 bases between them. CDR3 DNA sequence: TGTGCCAGCAGCTTATTCCGGGACCTCACAGATACGCAGTATTTT. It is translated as CASSLFRDLTDTQYF. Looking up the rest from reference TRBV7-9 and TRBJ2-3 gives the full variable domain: DTGVSQNPRHKITKRGQNVTFRCDPISEHNRLYWYRQTLGQGPEFLTYFQNEAQLEKSRLLSDRFSAERPKGSFSTLEIQRTEQGDSAMYLCASSLFRDLTDTQYFGPGTRLTVL.

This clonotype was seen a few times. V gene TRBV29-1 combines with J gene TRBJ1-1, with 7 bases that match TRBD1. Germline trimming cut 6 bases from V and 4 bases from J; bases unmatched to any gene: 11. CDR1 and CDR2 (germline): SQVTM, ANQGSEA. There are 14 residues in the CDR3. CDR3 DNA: TGCAGCGTCTCAAAGACAGGGACTGTCACTGAAGCTTTCTTT. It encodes CSVSKTGTVTEAFF.

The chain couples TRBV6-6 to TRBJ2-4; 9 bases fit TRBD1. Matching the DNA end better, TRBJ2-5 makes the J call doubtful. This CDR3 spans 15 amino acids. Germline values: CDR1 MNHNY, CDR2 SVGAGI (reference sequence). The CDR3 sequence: CASSLPGTGKETQYF. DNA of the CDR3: TGTGCCAGCAGTTTACCCGGGACAGGGAAAGAGACCCAGTACTTC.

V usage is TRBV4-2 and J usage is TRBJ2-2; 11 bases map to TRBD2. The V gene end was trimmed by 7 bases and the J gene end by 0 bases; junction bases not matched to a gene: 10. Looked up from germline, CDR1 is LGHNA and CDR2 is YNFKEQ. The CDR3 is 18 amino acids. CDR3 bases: TGTGCCAGCAATCCAAGGGGGACTAGCGGAGCGAACACCGGGGAGCTGTTTTTT. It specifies CASNPRGTSGANTGELFF.